These 15 T cell receptor beta chains originate from one sample sequenced in a study of beta chain features in type 1 diabetes. General study findings and limits: Patients with Type 1 diabetes showed moderately but significantly shorter TCRB CDR3s in all four CD4+ subsets.

Since all of the isolated RNA was reverse transcribed, expressed TCRB transcripts were what got sequenced. Sequenced by immunoSEQ multiplex PCR; TCRdb stores in-frame clones only, minus some. The repertoire consists of roughly 150,000 clones, with roughly 7.1% occurring once and the leading ten covering around 0.94%. No antigen has been assigned to these receptors. Sequencing was performed on central memory CD4+ T cells from blood. The source is a woman aged 40 to 55 with type 1 diabetes.

This clone appeared a few times. The rearrangement links TRBV5-1 to TRBJ1-3; D gene uncertain. Trimming cost V 2 bases and J 4 bases, with 13 bases left between them. This CDR3 has 15 residues. Germline CDR1 reads SGHRS; CDR2 reads YFSETQ. The CDR3 spells CASSLDPARGNTIYF. The CDR3 DNA sequence: TGCGCCAGCAGCTTAGACCCGGCGAGGGGAAACACCATATATTTT.

The chain is built from TRBV7-6 and TRBJ2-1, with 10 positions matching TRBD2. CDR1 is SGHVS and CDR2 is FNYEAQ in the germline V gene. This CDR3 has 15 residues. V trimming: 3 bases; J trimming: 2 bases; junction bases outside the gene matches: 1. The CDR3 sequence is CASSLTSGPYNEQFF. The CDR3 bases are TGTGCCAGCAGCTTGACTAGCGGGCCCTACAATGAGCAGTTCTTC.

This sequence joins TRBV5-1 and TRBJ1-1; D unclear. The CDR3 extends over 14 amino acids. V lost 6 bases, J lost 5 bases, and 17 bases lay in between. From germline, CDR1 is SGHRS and CDR2 YFSETQ. For the CDR3, the DNA is TGCGCCAGCACCGGAACGGGCGGAGGAACTGAAGCTTTCTTT. It encodes CASTGTGGGTEAFF.

This chain joins TRBV7-9 and TRBJ1-1; D ambiguous. The CDR3 is 12 residues long. V lost 1 base and J 5 bases, leaving 5 bases between the germline ends. Per germline, CDR1 SEHNR and CDR2 FQNEAQ (reference sequence). CDR3 coding DNA: TGTGCCAGCAGCTTAGTTTCAACTGAAGCTTTCTTT. It codes for CASSLVSTEAFF.

This clone was counted between two and nine times. The rearrangement links TRBV7-8 to TRBJ1-4, with D unclear. Trimming took off 4 bases at V and 4 bases at J, with 10 bases between the two ends. Germline V gene sequence: CDR1 SGHVS, CDR2 FQNEAQ. The CDR3 is 14 residues long. The CDR3 nucleotides are TGTGCCAGCAGCTCGTCCCAGGTTAATGAAAAACTGTTTTTT. Amino acid sequence: CASSSSQVNEKLFF.

This clone was counted only a few times. The V gene is TRBV10-3, the J gene TRBJ1-6, with D possibly being TRBD1 (6 bases). The length of the CDR3 is 14 residues. CDR1 and CDR2 from the germline V gene are ENHRY and SYGVKD. Trimming left V 6 bases short and J 2 bases short, with 8 bases between. The CDR3 sequence: CAIRDRTYNSPLHF. The CDR3 DNA follows: TGTGCCATCAGAGACAGGACCTATAATTCACCCCTCCACTTT.

The chain employs TRBV28 and TRBJ1-2; weak D call: TRBD1 (6 bases). Looked up from germline, CDR1 is MDHEN and CDR2 is SYDVKM. The CDR3 extends over 14 amino acids. V lost 6 bases to trimming and J lost 5 bases, with 16 bases between them. CDR3 in amino acids: CASSLPRDKYGYTF. In nucleotides, the CDR3 is TGTGCCAGCAGCCTCCCCAGGGACAAGTATGGCTACACCTTC.

This clone was seen a handful of times. The rearrangement uses TRBV11-2 and TRBJ1-6; D ambiguous. V lost 5 bases and J 13 bases, leaving 24 bases between the germline ends. CDR3 length: 16 amino acids. In germline, CDR1 is SGHAT, CDR2 FQNNGV. The CDR3: CASSPRDGRRLVPLHF. CDR3 DNA: TGTGCCAGCAGCCCAAGAGACGGACGGAGGCTTGTTCCCCTCCACTTT.

A few counts support this clone. The rearrangement links TRBV19 to TRBJ1-5, with D perhaps matching TRBD1 (6 bases). From germline, CDR1 is LNHDA and CDR2 SQIVND (reference sequence). There are 12 residues in the CDR3. V was pared by 9 bases and J by 7 bases, with 13 bases between. This CDR3 is CASELGGQPQHF. The CDR3 DNA reads as TGTGCCAGCGAACTTGGGGGCCAGCCCCAGCATTTT. The whole variable domain, remainder taken from reference TRBV19 and TRBJ1-5, is DGGITQSPKYLFRKEGQNVTLSCEQNLNHDAMYWYRQDPGQGLRLIYYSQIVNDFQKGDIAEGYSVSREKKESFPLTVTSAQKNPTAFYLCASELGGQPQHFGDGTRLSIL.

This clone was observed a few times. This CDR3 is CASSPGVGDSNEQFF. CDR3 nucleotide sequence: TGTGCCAGCAGCCCTGGGGTGGGGGACTCCAATGAGCAGTTCTTC. The chain links TRBV4-2 to TRBJ2-1, with a possible D match to TRBD2 (6 bases). V dropped 4 bases and J dropped 6 bases, with 16 bases sitting between them. The CDR3 spans 15 residues. Germline assignment: CDR1 LGHNA and CDR2 YNFKEQ.

This clone was counted between two and nine times. The chain uses TRBV25-1 and TRBJ1-1, with D tentatively TRBD1 (6 bases). Trimming removed 1 base from V and 0 bases from J, with 6 bases in between. The CDR3 totals 14 residues. The germline V gene has CDR1 MGHDK and CDR2 SYGVNS. In DNA, the CDR3 is TGTGCCAGCAGTGAATGGACAGTGAACACTGAAGCTTTCTTT. It encodes CASSEWTVNTEAFF.

The chain links TRBV25-1 to TRBJ1-1; possibly TRBD1 for D (6 bases). Trimming shortened V by 6 bases and J by 0 bases, and 17 bases separated the two germline ends. This CDR3 has 16 residues. CDR1 is MGHDK, CDR2 SYGVNS, per germline. The CDR3 loop reads CASSPLTGDLNTEAFF. The CDR3 region has the DNA TGTGCCAGCAGCCCCCTGACAGGAGATTTGAACACTGAAGCTTTCTTT.

The CDR3 nucleotides read TGTGCCAGCAGCTTAGGGGTACACGGGGGCTACACCTTC. Translated, it gives CASSLGVHGGYTF. The gene calls are TRBV13 and TRBJ1-2; no firm D call. The V end lost 0 bases, the J end lost 8 bases, and 10 bases lay between the germline ends. The length of the CDR3 is 13 residues. Germline lookup yields CDR1 PRHDT and CDR2 FYEKMQ (reference sequence).

This clone was counted only a few times. The chain carries TRBV6-5 and TRBJ2-2; 7 nucleotides line up with TRBD1. Germline lookup yields CDR1 MNHEY and CDR2 SVGAGI. V gave up 7 bases and J gave up 0 bases; unmatched junction bases: 5. The CDR3 is 15 residues long. The CDR3 coding sequence is TGTGCCAGCAACCCGGACAGGCCGAACACCGGGGAGCTGTTTTTT. Translating gives CASNPDRPNTGELFF.

The rearrangement joins TRBV5-1 to TRBJ1-2; TRBD1 is a possible D gene (6 bases). Germline V lookup: CDR1 SGHRS, CDR2 YFSETQ. CDR3 length: 14 amino acids. V was pared by 5 bases and J by 4 bases, with 15 bases between. CDR3 residues: CASRQGGEGYGYTF. For the CDR3, the DNA is TGCGCCAGCAGGCAAGGGGGAGAGGGCTATGGCTACACCTTC.